A selection of T cell receptor beta chains follows, all from one sample in a study of molecular identifiers for immune sequencing clone quantification. TCRdb fed the PCR reads into MiXCR, producing one record per CDR3 protein. The table lists about 640,000 distinct CDR3 sequences, approximately 20% of them singletons, with 0.85% in the top ten. Material: naive CD8+ T cells from blood, with Jurkat cell RNA spiked in. These receptors all come from a human donor in good health. Some libraries in this study had Jurkat cell RNA spiked in. CDR3s include the opening cysteine and the closing phenylalanine or tryptophan. A D gene is named only where the DNA matches it firmly. Part of the rows lack a size; the others show once, few, many or a class for expanded clones.

V gene: TRBV6-5
D gene: -
J gene: TRBJ2-3
clone size: -
CDR3 protein: CASSYSLGGLSTDTQYF
CDR3 DNA: TGTGCCAGCAGTTACTCATTAGGCGGTCTGAGCACAGATACGCAGTATTTT

V gene: TRBV27
D gene: TRBD2
J gene: TRBJ2-7
clone size: few
CDR3 protein: CASSLYTSGGYEQYF
CDR3 DNA: TGTGCCAGCAGTTTATATACTAGCGGGGGATACGAGCAGTACTTC

V gene: TRBV5-1
D gene: -
J gene: TRBJ1-1
clone size: many
CDR3 protein: CASSLDTLVGTEAFF
CDR3 DNA: TGCGCCAGCAGCTTGGATACTCTAGTCGGGACTGAAGCTTTCTTT

V gene: TRBV7-6
D gene: TRBD2
J gene: TRBJ2-1
clone size: many
CDR3 protein: CASSSDLTSGGSRRFF
CDR3 DNA: TGTGCCAGCAGCTCGGACCTCACTAGCGGGGGGTCTCGTCGGTTCTTC

V gene: TRBV4-1
D gene: -
J gene: TRBJ2-5
clone size: few
CDR3 protein: CASSQVKSQIETQYF
CDR3 DNA: TGCGCCAGCAGCCAAGTAAAGAGTCAGATAGAGACCCAGTACTTC

V gene: TRBV7-9
D gene: -
J gene: TRBJ1-3
clone size: -
CDR3 protein: CASSLTSSGDTIYF
CDR3 DNA: TGTGCCAGCAGCTTAACAAGCTCTGGAGACACCATATATTTT

V gene: TRBV13
D gene: -
J gene: TRBJ2-7
clone size: many
CDR3 protein: CASSLGGRRSYEQYF
CDR3 DNA: TGTGCCAGCAGCTTAGGTGGCAGGCGCTCCTACGAGCAGTACTTC

V gene: TRBV14
D gene: TRBD1
J gene: TRBJ1-1
clone size: many
CDR3 protein: CASSPTGWTEAFF
CDR3 DNA: TGTGCCAGCAGCCCGACAGGGTGGACTGAAGCTTTCTTT

V gene: TRBV4-1
D gene: -
J gene: TRBJ1-4
clone size: many
CDR3 protein: CASSLTSGEKLFF
CDR3 DNA: TGCGCCAGCAGCCTAACATCCGGGGAAAAACTGTTTTTT

V gene: TRBV6-5
D gene: -
J gene: TRBJ2-1
clone size: many
CDR3 protein: CASQPAGGDNEQFF
CDR3 DNA: TGTGCCAGCCAACCCGCAGGGGGGGACAATGAGCAGTTCTTC

V gene: TRBV5-1
D gene: -
J gene: TRBJ2-7
clone size: many
CDR3 protein: CASSPGRSSSYEQYF
CDR3 DNA: TGCGCCAGCAGCCCGGGGCGGTCAAGCTCCTACGAGCAGTACTTC

V gene: TRBV4-2
D gene: -
J gene: TRBJ2-1
clone size: few
CDR3 protein: CASSQLTSSYNEQFF
CDR3 DNA: TGTGCCAGCAGCCAACTGACGAGCTCCTACAATGAGCAGTTCTTC

V gene: TRBV4-3
D gene: -
J gene: TRBJ2-7
clone size: few
CDR3 protein: CASSERGGGGYEQYF
CDR3 DNA: TGCGCCAGCAGCGAAAGGGGGGGGGGAGGCTACGAGCAGTACTTC

V gene: TRBV19
D gene: -
J gene: TRBJ1-6
clone size: few
CDR3 protein: CATEPGTGNSPLHF
CDR3 DNA: TGTGCCACCGAACCCGGGACGGGGAATTCACCCCTCCACTTT

V gene: TRBV7-9
D gene: -
J gene: TRBJ2-1
clone size: -
CDR3 protein: CASATFDEQFF
CDR3 DNA: TGTGCCAGCGCCACCTTCGATGAGCAGTTCTTC